A single sample is the source of the 20 T cell receptor beta chains below, sequenced in a study of metastatic and nonmetastatic thyroid tumors. TCRdb reprocessed the PCR reads using MiXCR. The table has some 8,000 clones, roughly 40% seen once. No patient received treatment before thyroid surgery. Sequenced material: tumor tissue. All receptors come from a male donor with papillary thyroid cancer or a benign thyroid nodule (not recorded which). Some clones in this sample may be carry-over from other donors' samples.

This clone has just a few counts. The chain employs TRBV7-2 and TRBJ2-3; no clear D gene. V lost 4 bases and J lost 6, with 8 bases in between. The CDR3 extends over 12 amino acids. In germline, CDR1 is SGHTA, CDR2 FQGNSA. CDR3 bases: TGTGCCAGCAGCTCCTCAAGGGATACGCAGTATTTT. It yields the protein CASSSSRDTQYF.

The rearrangement joins TRBV7-6 to TRBJ2-7; 7 nucleotides align to TRBD1. The V and J ends lost 4 bases and 1 base, in that order; junction bases with no gene match: 10. The CDR3 consists of 16 residues. CDR1 and CDR2 (germline): SGHVS, FNYEAQ. The CDR3 region has the DNA TGTGCCAGCAGCTCGGCCCGGGACAGCCAGTCCTACGAGCAGTACTTC. Its protein product is CASSSARDSQSYEQYF.

This rearrangement joins TRBV30 to TRBJ2-7; a weak D match, TRBD1 (6 bases). This CDR3 is built from 11 residues. Trimming removed 3 bases from V and 4 bases from J, with 7 bases in between. The germline CDR1 and CDR2 sequences are GTSNPN and SVGIG (reference sequence). CDR3 sequence (DNA): TGTGCCTGGAGGGGGGCGTACGAGCAGTACTTC. Translation gives CAWRGAYEQYF.

This rearrangement joins TRBV13 to TRBJ1-2; D might be TRBD1 (5 bases). The CDR3 is 16 amino acids. V lost 0 bases to trimming and J lost 6 bases, with 17 bases between them. Per germline, CDR1 PRHDT and CDR2 FYEKMQ (reference sequence). The CDR3 DNA sequence: TGTGCCAGCAGCTTAGGGTCCGGGACGGTTGGGGATGGCTACACCTTC. Protein sequence: CASSLGSGTVGDGYTF.

This clone was seen only once. V usage is TRBV20-1 and J usage is TRBJ1-2; TRBD1 matches at 7 bases. The ends lost 5 bases at V and 0 bases at J; junction bases unmatched: 3. The CDR3 loop spans 13 amino acids. Germline lookup yields CDR1 DFQATT and CDR2 SNEGSKA (reference sequence). In DNA form, the CDR3 reads TGCAGTGCTGTTGGGACAGCTAACTATGGCTACACCTTC. As protein: CSAVGTANYGYTF.

In its sample, this clone was seen many times. This chain links TRBV29-1 with TRBJ2-1; 12 bases agree with TRBD2. The CDR3 is made up of 14 amino acids. V lost 6 bases to trimming and J lost 8 bases; unmatched junction nucleotides: 8. Germline V lookup: CDR1 SQVTM, CDR2 ANQGSEA. The CDR3 bases are TGCAGCGTCACGCTAGCGGGGGGGTTCTATGAGCAGTTCTTC. This encodes CSVTLAGGFYEQFF.

By frequency in the sample, this clone is medium-sized. The chain combines TRBV11-2 with TRBJ2-3; D is possibly TRBD2 (5 bases). There are 16 residues in the CDR3. Germline V gene sequence: CDR1 SGHAT, CDR2 FQNNGV. V gave up 1 base and J gave up 1 base, with 12 bases separating them. The chain's CDR3 is CASSLVSSGGTDTQYF. In nucleotides, the CDR3 is TGTGCCAGCAGCTTAGTATCCAGCGGAGGCACAGATACGCAGTATTTT. The entire variable domain, with the rest obtained from reference TRBV11-2 and TRBJ2-3, is as follows: EAGVAQSPRYKIIEKRQSVAFWCNPISGHATLYWYQQILGQGPKLLIQFQNNGVVDDSQLPKDRFSAERLKGVDSTLKIQPAKLEDSAVYLCASSLVSSGGTDTQYFGPGTRLTVL.

There are a few counts of this clone. DNA of the CDR3: TGTGCCAGCAGTTCTCGTATTGGAAACACTGAAGCTTTCTTT. Protein: CASSSRIGNTEAFF. This chain connects TRBV6-6 to TRBJ1-1, with D uncertain. V lost 4 bases, J lost 2 bases, and 11 bases lay in between. Germline-derived CDR1 and CDR2 are MNHNY and SVGAGI (reference sequence). The CDR3 length is 14 residues.

This sequence joins TRBV11-2 and TRBJ2-3; TRBD1 might be the D (6 bases). Germline V gives CDR1 SGHAT, CDR2 FQNNGV. V was clipped by 0 bases and J by 0 bases, with 19 bases between them. This CDR3 is 19 amino acids long. The CDR3 is CASSLDLQGIWGSTDTQYF. Written as DNA, the CDR3 is TGTGCCAGCAGCTTAGATCTGCAGGGGATTTGGGGAAGCACAGATACGCAGTATTTT.

CDR3 in amino acids: CASSYLRLAANTDTQYF. The CDR3 bases are TGTGCCAGCAGTTACCTCCGACTAGCGGCGAACACAGATACGCAGTATTTT. The chain recombines TRBV6-2 or TRBV6-3 with TRBJ2-3; 9 bases align to TRBD2. Unmatched junction bases numbered 8, after V lost 2 bases and J lost 2 bases. Germline CDR1 and CDR2: MNHEY and SVGEGT. The CDR3 is 17 amino acids.

This clone is medium-sized by share. This sequence joins TRBV2 and TRBJ2-6, with 7 bases lining up with TRBD1. V lost 8 bases to trimming and J lost 1 base; unmatched junction nucleotides: 17. The CDR3 loop spans 19 amino acids. Germline V gene sequence: CDR1 SNHLY, CDR2 FYNNEI. In DNA form, the CDR3 reads TGTGCCAGCCGGGACAGCCCCTATGGGGGCAAATCTGGGGCCAACGTCCTGACTTTC. Its translation: CASRDSPYGGKSGANVLTF.

This clone appeared a few times. The chain carries TRBV29-1 and TRBJ2-2; weak D call: TRBD1 (8 bases). Germline CDR1 reads SQVTM; CDR2 reads ANQGSEA. The CDR3 length is 14 residues. Trimming shortened V by 6 bases and J by 3 bases, and 14 bases separated the two germline ends. The CDR3 DNA follows: TGCAGCGTGCGTACAGGGGGGGACACCGGGGAGCTGTTTTTT. This translates into CSVRTGGDTGELFF.

Ten or more counts support this clone. The rearrangement joins TRBV9 to TRBJ2-4; D is unclear. The CDR3 is made up of 15 amino acids. V lost 0 bases and J lost 6, with 13 bases in between. In germline, CDR1 is SGDLS, CDR2 YYNGEE. The CDR3 protein is CASSVAPSPLNIQYF. The CDR3 coding sequence is TGTGCCAGCAGCGTAGCACCATCCCCCCTAAACATTCAGTACTTC.

This rearrangement joins TRBV5-1 to TRBJ2-7; perhaps D is TRBD1 or TRBD2 (5 bases each). The CDR3 covers 12 residues. The germline V gene encodes CDR1 SGHRS and CDR2 YFSETQ. V was shortened by 3 bases and J by 5 bases, with 9 bases between the two germline ends. CDR3 DNA sequence: TGCGCCAGCAGCTCGAGGGGTAACGAGCAGTACTTC. Translated: CASSSRGNEQYF. Full variable domain (remainder filled in from reference TRBV5-1 and TRBJ2-7): KAGVTQTPRYLIKTRGQQVTLSCSPISGHRSVSWYQQTPGQGLQFLFEYFSETQRNKGNFPGRFSGRQFSNSRSEMNVSTLELGDSALYLCASSSRGNEQYFGPGTRLTVT.

The rearrangement links TRBV20-1 to TRBJ1-1, with unresolved D. Germline V gene lookup returns CDR1 DFQATT and CDR2 SNEGSKA (reference sequence). The V end lost 6 bases, the J end lost 1 base, and 18 bases lay between the germline ends. This CDR3 spans 15 amino acids. CDR3 protein: CSAHSLEPGNTEAFF. The CDR3 coding sequence is TGCAGTGCCCATAGTTTGGAGCCCGGGAACACTGAAGCTTTCTTT.

This clone was counted many times. The chain combines TRBV15 with TRBJ2-3; D is unresolved. The germline CDR1 and CDR2 sequences are LNHNV and YYDKDF (reference sequence). CDR3 length: 16 residues. V lost 0 bases, J lost 2 bases, and 12 bases lay in between. The CDR3 is CATSRDNWGTTDTQYF. The CDR3 DNA reads TGTGCCACCAGCAGAGATAATTGGGGAACCACAGATACGCAGTATTTT.

The chain uses TRBV7-2 and TRBJ2-2, with 7 bases lining up with TRBD2. CDR3 length: 14 amino acids. V lost 5 bases, J lost 6 bases, and 6 bases stayed unmatched. The germline V gene has CDR1 SGHTA and CDR2 FQGNSA. CDR3 amino acids: CASSLMTSPGELFF. The CDR3 DNA follows: TGTGCCAGCAGCCTAATGACTAGCCCCGGGGAGCTGTTTTTT.

The J gene is TRBJ2-1, the V gene TRBV6-5; TRBD1 is a possible D gene (6 bases). V was clipped by 3 bases and J by 0 bases, with 15 bases between them. This CDR3 is 17 amino acids long. The germline gives CDR1 MNHEY, CDR2 SVGAGI. The CDR3: CASSYNRVLRSYNEQFF. The CDR3 nucleotides are TGTGCCAGCAGTTATAACAGGGTACTTCGCTCCTACAATGAGCAGTTCTTC.

This clone was recorded only once. The rearrangement joins TRBV20-1 to TRBJ1-2; 7 bases line up with TRBD1. The ends lost 0 bases at V and 8 bases at J; junction bases unmatched: 18. This CDR3 comprises 17 residues. The germline V gene has CDR1 DFQATT and CDR2 SNEGSKA (reference sequence). CDR3 residues: CSARDRGVSTGTDGYTF. The DNA of the CDR3 is TGCAGTGCTAGAGATCGAGGGGTCTCGACAGGGACTGACGGCTACACCTTC.

The chain is built from TRBV19 and TRBJ1-2; D perhaps matches TRBD1 (5 bases). Germline CDR1 LNHDA, CDR2 SQIVND (reference sequence). The CDR3 extends over 12 amino acids. Trimming took 1 base from V and 6 from J, leaving 6 bases between them. The CDR3 DNA is TGTGCCAGTAGTATAGGCAGGGATGGCTACACCTTC. It is translated as CASSIGRDGYTF.